This T cell receptor (beta chain) was observed in a study of shared clonotypes between healthy human individuals. This CDR3 is built from 15 residues. Trimming removed 3 bases from V and 0 bases from J, with 9 bases in between. Germline V lookup: CDR1 SGHRS, CDR2 YFSETQ. The assay was immunoSEQ multiplex PCR, and TCRdb's table has in-frame clones only and misses some. Of roughly 1,500,000 clones in the sample, 98% were seen once. This clone was recorded only once. The sequenced sample consisted of naive CD4+ T cells sorted from blood. Subset given: CD45RA+ positively selected. This chain links TRBV5-1 with TRBJ2-2; no definite D call. The source of this sequence is a man in his thirties or forties in good health. As DNA, the CDR3 is TGCGCCAGCAGCTCCGTCGGCGCGAACACCGGGGAGCTGTTTTTT. This sequence encodes CASSSVGANTGELFF.